This record covers a single T cell receptor beta chain. Its target is not known. Peripheral blood from each donor was collected in a volume of about 10 milliliters. Isolation per sample recovered at least 6 million PBMCs. These data are taken from a study of blood T cells in healthy people across ages. There are 15 residues in the CDR3. Trimming cost V 2 bases and J 3 bases, with 10 bases left between them. CDR1 is LGHNA and CDR2 is YSLEER in the germline V gene. The use of a sample-barcoded 5' primer and a J-beta primer mix characterized a second PCR of 7 to 11 cycles. TCRdb used MiXCR to reprocess the 5' RACE reads, holding one entry per CDR3 protein. This sample has some 780,000 distinct CDR3 sequences, with about 56% found just once. The study's findings and limits: More naive CD4+ cells and higher diversity marked long-lived donors relative to aged donors.

The TCR comes from a man aged 35 to 55 in good health. The sample was blood. V is TRBV4-3 and J is TRBJ2-2; no clear D. CDR3 sequence: CASSQIATYTGELFF. The CDR3 nucleotides are TGCGCCAGCAGCCAAATTGCCACGTACACCGGGGAGCTGTTTTTT.